These 21 T cell receptor beta chains share one sample of origin, sequenced in a study of blood T cell repertoires in COVID-19. The repertoire was sequenced with immunoSEQ multiplex PCR; TCRdb's copy has only in-frame clones and lacks some. Of more than 200,000 clones in the sample, around 84% were seen once. Specimen: peripheral blood. The receptors shown here come from an older man with acute or convalescent COVID-19.

The chain recombines TRBV14 with TRBJ1-3; 8 bases agree with TRBD1. The CDR3 consists of 16 residues. Per germline, CDR1 SGHDN and CDR2 FVKESK. The V segment lost 4 bases and the J segment 2 bases; nucleotides outside the gene matches: 7. The CDR3 spells CASSLTGELAGNTIYF. In nucleotides, the CDR3 is TGTGCCAGCAGCCTGACAGGGGAACTTGCTGGAAACACCATATATTTT. The entire variable domain, with the rest obtained from reference TRBV14 and TRBJ1-3, is as follows: EAGVTQFPSHSVIEKGQTVTLRCDPISGHDNLYWYRRVMGKEIKFLLHFVKESKQDESGMPNNRFLAERTGGTYSTLKVQPAELEDSGVYFCASSLTGELAGNTIYFGEGSWLTVV.

The V gene is TRBV5-1, the J gene TRBJ1-6; 7 bases are shared with TRBD1. Germline-derived CDR1 and CDR2 are SGHRS and YFSETQ. The CDR3 is 16 residues long. After removal of 5 bases from V and 5 bases from J, the junction contained 10 bases not matched to a gene. The CDR3 here is CASRQTGRSDNSPLHF. CDR3 nucleotide sequence: TGCGCCAGCAGGCAGACAGGGAGATCGGATAATTCACCCCTCCACTTT.

J is TRBJ1-1 and V is TRBV7-2; the D gene is possibly TRBD1 (6 bases). Trimming removed 3 bases at V and 7 bases at J, with 12 bases between. The length of the CDR3 is 13 residues. Germline V gene sequence: CDR1 SGHTA, CDR2 FQGNSA. The CDR3 is CASSFWGRIEAFF. The CDR3, as DNA: TGTGCCAGCAGCTTTTGGGGGCGCATTGAAGCTTTCTTT. Full variable domain (remainder filled in from reference TRBV7-2 and TRBJ1-1): GAGVSQSPSNKVTEKGKDVELRCDPISGHTALYWYRQSLGQGLEFLIYFQGNSAPDKSGLPSDRFSAERTGGSVSTLTIQRTQQEDSAVYLCASSFWGRIEAFFGQGTRLTVV.

The V gene is TRBV5-1, the J gene TRBJ2-2; TRBD2 is a possible D gene (5 bases). The CDR3 length is 14 residues. Trimming removed 5 bases from V and 1 base from J, with 9 bases in between. CDR1 SGHRS and CDR2 YFSETQ come from the germline V gene. CDR3 sequence (DNA): TGCGCCAGCAGGGAACGGGGGAACACCGGGGAGCTGTTTTTT. Translating it yields CASRERGNTGELFF. Full variable domain (outside the CDR3, taken from reference TRBV5-1 and TRBJ2-2): KAGVTQTPRYLIKTRGQQVTLSCSPISGHRSVSWYQQTPGQGLQFLFEYFSETQRNKGNFPGRFSGRQFSNSRSEMNVSTLELGDSALYLCASRERGNTGELFFGEGSRLTVL.

The rearrangement uses TRBV11-3 and TRBJ1-3; 7 nucleotides agree with TRBD1. CDR1 is SGHNT, CDR2 YENEEA, per germline. The CDR3 totals 15 residues. Trimming took 1 base from V and 1 from J; bases not matched to a gene: 1. The CDR3 nucleotides read TGTGCCAGCAGCTTAGCACAGGGGTCTGGAAACACCATATATTTT. Translating it yields CASSLAQGSGNTIYF.

The rearrangement links TRBV11-2 to TRBJ2-7; weak D call: TRBD1 (6 bases). This CDR3 contains 14 residues. V shed 0 bases and J shed 7 bases, with 13 bases lying between them. Germline-derived CDR1 and CDR2 are SGHAT and FQNNGV. CDR3 amino acids: CASSLDGAGVEQYF. The CDR3 DNA reads TGTGCCAGCAGCTTAGATGGGGCAGGGGTTGAGCAGTACTTC. The entire variable domain, with the rest obtained from reference TRBV11-2 and TRBJ2-7, is as follows: EAGVAQSPRYKIIEKRQSVAFWCNPISGHATLYWYQQILGQGPKLLIQFQNNGVVDDSQLPKDRFSAERLKGVDSTLKIQPAKLEDSAVYLCASSLDGAGVEQYFGPGTRLTVT.

CDR3 in DNA: TGTGCCAGTAGCAACAGGGTCATGGGGGCCAACGTCCTGACTTTC. Amino acids: CASSNRVMGANVLTF. V and J are TRBV19 and TRBJ2-6; weak D call: TRBD1 (6 bases). The germline V and J ends were trimmed by 6 bases and 4 bases, with 13 bases remaining between them. CDR1 and CDR2 from the germline V gene are LNHDA and SQIVND (reference sequence). CDR3 length: 15 residues. Full variable domain (missing parts from reference TRBV19 and TRBJ2-6): DGGITQSPKYLFRKEGQNVTLSCEQNLNHDAMYWYRQDPGQGLRLIYYSQIVNDFQKGDIAEGYSVSREKKESFPLTVTSAQKNPTAFYLCASSNRVMGANVLTFGAGSRLTVL.

The V call is TRBV27, the J call TRBJ2-1; 7 nucleotides line up with TRBD1. J was trimmed by 0 bases and V by 6 bases; bases with no gene match: 5. Per germline, CDR1 MNHEY and CDR2 SMNVEV (reference sequence). This CDR3 contains 15 residues. CDR3 loop: CASRKGQSSYNEQFF. CDR3 nucleotide sequence: TGTGCCAGCAGAAAGGGACAGAGCTCCTACAATGAGCAGTTCTTC.

This clone was seen a handful of times. The chain has TRBV7-6 and TRBJ1-1, with 7 bases lining up with TRBD1. From germline, CDR1 is SGHVS and CDR2 FNYEAQ. The length of the CDR3 is 15 residues. The V gene end was trimmed by 5 bases and the J gene end by 1 base; junction bases not matched to a gene: 7. The CDR3 DNA reads as TGTGCCAGCAGCACTAGCAGGGGGAGGAACACTGAAGCTTTCTTT. It is translated as CASSTSRGRNTEAFF.

The V and J genes are TRBV5-1 and TRBJ2-3; 9 bases line up with TRBD2. The CDR3 spans 16 residues. Germline CDR1 SGHRS, CDR2 YFSETQ. V shed 6 bases, J shed 0 bases, and the junction held 8 bases outside the gene matches. The CDR3 coding sequence is TGCGCCAGCAACGCGGGGGGGCACATAAGCACAGATACGCAGTATTTT. It codes for CASNAGGHISTDTQYF. Full variable domain (outside the CDR3, taken from reference TRBV5-1 and TRBJ2-3): KAGVTQTPRYLIKTRGQQVTLSCSPISGHRSVSWYQQTPGQGLQFLFEYFSETQRNKGNFPGRFSGRQFSNSRSEMNVSTLELGDSALYLCASNAGGHISTDTQYFGPGTRLTVL.

This chain links TRBV24-1 with TRBJ2-6; D is unresolved. V was clipped by 6 bases and J by 0 bases, with 8 bases between them. Germline V CDR1 and CDR2: KGHDR, SFDVKD. This CDR3 contains 15 residues. The CDR3 DNA reads TGTGCCACCAGTCCGTCGAGCTCTGGGGCCAACGTCCTGACTTTC. It specifies CATSPSSSGANVLTF.

The gene calls are TRBV4-2 and TRBJ1-4; D is uncertain. Germline-derived CDR1 and CDR2 are LGHNA and YNFKEQ. The CDR3 covers 16 residues. Trimming shortened V by 1 base and J by 7 bases, and 16 bases separated the two germline ends. The CDR3 bases are TGTGCCAGCAGCCAAGGTCAGGCCGCGGGGAGTGAAAAACTGTTTTTT. Protein: CASSQGQAAGSEKLFF.

This chain links TRBV7-6 with TRBJ2-1, with D possibly TRBD2 on 5 matching bases. V lost 4 bases and J 8 bases, leaving 21 bases between the germline ends. The CDR3 has 16 residues. Germline assignment: CDR1 SGHVS and CDR2 FNYEAQ. The CDR3 DNA reads TGTGCCAGCAGCTCCGCGCCAAGGTCTTGGGGAGATGAGCAGTTCTTC. This translates into CASSSAPRSWGDEQFF. Supplemented by reference TRBV7-6 and TRBJ2-1, the full variable domain reads GAGVSQSPRYKVTKRGQDVALRCDPISGHVSLYWYRQALGQGPEFLTYFNYEAQQDKSGLPNDRFSAERPEGSISTLTIQRTEQRDSAMYRCASSSAPRSWGDEQFFGPGTRLTVL.

This chain uses TRBV19 with TRBJ1-3, with unresolved D. This CDR3 is 14 amino acids long. Germline loops: CDR1 LNHDA, CDR2 SQIVND (reference sequence). V lost 3 bases and J 4 bases, leaving 10 bases between the germline ends. The CDR3 bases are TGTGCCAGTAGTATTAAGGCAGGCGGAAACACCATATATTTT. This encodes CASSIKAGGNTIYF.

V is TRBV19 and J is TRBJ1-1; D perhaps matches TRBD1 (5 bases). Germline V CDR1 and CDR2: LNHDA, SQIVND (reference sequence). This CDR3 region has 10 residues. CDR3 residues: CASGFTEAFF. CDR3 DNA: TGTGCGTCAGGGTTCACTGAAGCTTTCTTT. Filled out from reference TRBV19 and TRBJ1-1, the complete variable domain reads DGGITQSPKYLFRKEGQNVTLSCEQNLNHDAMYWYRQDPGQGLRLIYYSQIVNDFQKGDIAEGYSVSREKKESFPLTVTSAQKNPTAFYLCASGFTEAFFGQGTRLTVV.

The J gene is TRBJ1-5, the V gene TRBV7-2; 11 positions match TRBD1. Trimming took 7 bases from V and 3 from J; bases not matched to a gene: 5. The CDR3 extends over 15 amino acids. Germline V gene lookup returns CDR1 SGHTA and CDR2 FQGNSA. CDR3 in amino acids: CASMGQGGTNQPQHF. The CDR3 DNA follows: TGTGCCAGCATGGGACAGGGGGGAACCAATCAGCCCCAGCATTTT.

This chain uses TRBV6-5 with TRBJ1-2, with a weak D call TRBD1 (5 bases). The V gene lost 6 bases and the J gene lost 3 bases, with 14 bases spanning the gap. Germline V gives CDR1 MNHEY, CDR2 SVGAGI. This CDR3 spans 14 amino acids. The CDR3 region is CASRHGGGDYGYTF. The CDR3 nucleotides read TGTGCCAGCAGGCACGGGGGGGGTGACTATGGCTACACCTTC.

The chain recombines TRBV7-8 with TRBJ1-3, with D tentatively TRBD1 (6 bases). The CDR3 extends over 16 amino acids. V shed 1 base and J shed 0 bases, with 10 bases lying between them. The germline V gene encodes CDR1 SGHVS and CDR2 FQNEAQ. The CDR3 loop reads CASSLVGGISGNTIYF. The DNA for the CDR3 is TGTGCCAGCAGCTTAGTAGGGGGTATCTCTGGAAACACCATATATTTT.

The chain carries TRBV5-1 and TRBJ2-7; D remains unclear. Trimming removed 3 bases from V and 2 bases from J, with 18 bases in between. The germline V gene has CDR1 SGHRS and CDR2 YFSETQ. The CDR3 covers 16 residues. In DNA form, the CDR3 reads TGCGCCAGCAGCTGGGTAGGAGTCTACTTGCCCTACGAGCAGTACGTC. Its translation is CASSWVGVYLPYEQYV.

This clone has only one observation. The V and J genes are TRBV4-1 and TRBJ2-3; 9 positions match TRBD2. The trim removed 2 bases at V and 6 bases at J, leaving 15 bases unmatched. CDR3 length: 18 residues. Germline CDR1 and CDR2: MGHRA and YSYEKL. The CDR3 coding sequence is TGCGCCAGCAGCCAATCAGAACCACCGGGACTAGCAGTGGATACGCAGTATTTT. The encoded protein is CASSQSEPPGLAVDTQYF.

V is TRBV21-1 and J is TRBJ2-5; the table's D call of TRBD2 was not tested on the DNA. TRBV21-1 is an annotated pseudogene. The CDR3 loop spans 16 amino acids. CDR3 residues: CASSNISGRAQETQYF. The CDR3 DNA is TGTGCCAGCAGCAACATTAGCGGGAGGGCCCAAGAGACCCAGTACTTC.